This T cell receptor (beta chain) was profiled in a study of blood T cells in healthy people across ages. Notes on this clonotype: The antigen remains unidentified.

About 10 milliliters of peripheral blood were drawn from each donor into EDTA-treated tubes. Study-wide points: Both naive CD4+ cell counts and diversity were greater in long-lived donors than in aged donors. The study could not conclusively compare naive and antigen-experienced cells, given its unsorted PBMCs.

The authors ran a second PCR of 7 to 11 cycles using a sample-barcoded 5' primer and a J-beta primer mix. From the 5' RACE reads, TCRdb called clonotypes with MiXCR, one entry per CDR3 protein. The sample records 910,000 or so distinct CDR3 sequences, about 53% being singletons. CDR1 and CDR2 (germline): MGHRA, YSYEKL. The germline V and J ends were trimmed by 3 bases and 8 bases, with 20 bases remaining between them. CDR3 size: 16 residues. The chain has TRBV4-1 and TRBJ2-1; D may be TRBD1 (5 bases). The specimen was blood. The clonotype originates from a woman aged 60-70 years in good health. The CDR3 is CASSHGLQGRTYEQFF. CDR3 DNA sequence: TGCGCCAGCAGCCATGGTTTGCAGGGTAGGACCTATGAGCAGTTCTTC.